Listed here are 21 T cell receptor beta chains from one sample, sequenced in a study of blood T cell repertoires in COVID-19. TCRdb's table, derived via immunoSEQ multiplex PCR, lists solely in-frame clones and lacks some. The sample yields 230,000 or so clones, around 89% seen once. Sequenced material: peripheral blood. Every receptor here comes from a woman between 55 and 75 years old with COVID-19, enrolled during active disease.

V usage is TRBV7-9 and J usage is TRBJ2-1, with 7 bases identical to TRBD1. The germline CDR1 and CDR2 sequences are SEHNR and FQNEAQ (reference sequence). V shed 5 bases and J 4 bases; nucleotides not matched to a gene: 8. The CDR3 has 15 residues. The CDR3 is CASSKNRGQYNEQFF. The CDR3 DNA reads TGTGCCAGCAGCAAAAACAGGGGACAATACAATGAGCAGTTCTTC.

The rearrangement links TRBV29-1 to TRBJ2-1; TRBD1 agrees at 9 bases. J gave up 9 bases and V 3 bases, and 18 bases lay outside the gene matches. In germline, CDR1 is SQVTM, CDR2 ANQGSEA. This CDR3 region has 17 residues. CDR3 region: CSVDGRGDRAFLGEQFF. Here the CDR3 DNA reads TGCAGCGTTGACGGCAGAGGGGACAGGGCTTTTCTTGGTGAGCAGTTCTTC.

The chain combines TRBV4-1 with TRBJ1-1; D may be TRBD1 (5 bases). V was clipped by 4 bases and J by 1 base, with 16 bases between them. The CDR3 length is 16 residues. Germline lookup yields CDR1 MGHRA and CDR2 YSYEKL. The CDR3 bases are TGCGCCAGCAGCCGAGGATTTAGGGGAGGGAACACTGAAGCTTTCTTT. Translation gives CASSRGFRGGNTEAFF.

This chain connects TRBV27 to TRBJ1-2; the D gene is possibly TRBD1 (5 bases). V lost 3 bases and J 7 bases, leaving 12 bases between the germline ends. The V gene's germline CDR1 is MNHEY and CDR2 SMNVEV (reference sequence). The CDR3 spans 13 residues. For the CDR3, the DNA is TGTGCCAGCAGTTTGGGGCCTCTCGGTGGCTACACCTTC. This codes for CASSLGPLGGYTF.

The chain is built from TRBV29-1 and TRBJ2-7; 8 nucleotides agree with TRBD2. The V segment lost 2 bases and the J segment 2 bases; nucleotides outside the gene matches: 2. Per the germline V gene, CDR1 is SQVTM and CDR2 is ANQGSEA. The CDR3 has 13 amino acids. The CDR3 loop reads CSVELAGTYEQYF. The CDR3 DNA is TGCAGCGTTGAACTAGCGGGCACCTACGAGCAGTACTTC.

V usage is TRBV6-4 and J usage is TRBJ2-3; 7 bases line up with TRBD2. The germline V gene encodes CDR1 MRHNA and CDR2 SNTAGT. The CDR3 contains 14 residues. With 3 bases clipped from V and 1 base from J, the junction kept 1 base outside the gene matches. CDR3 sequence reads: CASSEAGGTDTQYF. CDR3 DNA sequence: TGTGCCAGCAGTGAGGCGGGGGGCACAGATACGCAGTATTTT.

The chain couples TRBV6-2 or TRBV6-3 to TRBJ2-1; 7 bases are shared with TRBD2. Germline CDR1 reads MNHEY; CDR2 reads SVGEGT. CDR3 length: 13 residues. Trimming took 4 bases from V and 7 from J; bases not matched to a gene: 4. The chain's CDR3 is CASSWTRTNEQFF. The DNA of the CDR3 is TGTGCCAGCAGTTGGACTAGAACGAATGAGCAGTTCTTC.

The chain combines TRBV7-2 with TRBJ2-2; D may be TRBD1 (5 bases). V lost 0 bases to trimming and J lost 5 bases, with 7 bases between them. Germline V CDR1 and CDR2: SGHTA, FQGNSA. This CDR3 has 14 residues. The DNA of the CDR3 is TGTGCCAGCAGCTTAGCGGGGCGAACCGGGGAGCTGTTTTTT. Translation: CASSLAGRTGELFF.

The J gene is TRBJ2-7, the V gene TRBV6-5; 8 bases agree with TRBD1. The junction had 7 bases not matched to a gene; V was cut back by 5 bases and J by 7 bases. In germline, CDR1 is MNHEY, CDR2 SVGAGI. The CDR3 is 13 amino acids. The CDR3 DNA sequence: TGTGCCAGCAGTAACCGACAGGGGTGGGAGCAGTACTTC. This translates into CASSNRQGWEQYF.

V and J are TRBV23-1 and TRBJ2-7, with D maybe TRBD1 (5 bases). TRBV23-1 is flagged as an ORF with uncertain function. V gave up 2 bases and J gave up 3 bases, with 17 bases separating them. The CDR3 length is 16 residues. The CDR3 region has the DNA TGCGCCAGCAGTCAAAACCTACAGGATTATTGCTACGAGCAGTACTTC. This translates into CASSQNLQDYCYEQYF.

CDR3 region: CASSTGTSVYEQYF. For the CDR3, the DNA is TGTGCCAGCAGCACCGGGACTAGCGTCTACGAGCAGTACTTC. The rearrangement joins TRBV5-4 to TRBJ2-7, with 10 nucleotides matching TRBD2. Germline V gene sequence: CDR1 SGHNT, CDR2 YYREEE (reference sequence). The CDR3 spans 14 residues. V was clipped by 4 bases and J by 3 bases; unmatched bases: 4.

The chain links TRBV4-3 to TRBJ1-1, with TRBD1 as a possible D gene (5 bases). This CDR3 has 15 residues. The germline V gene encodes CDR1 LGHNA and CDR2 YSLEER. Trimming stripped 0 bases from V and 3 bases from J, with 11 bases between. The CDR3 DNA sequence: TGCGCCAGCAGCCAAGATTTGGCAGGGCACACTGAAGCTTTCTTT. Amino acids: CASSQDLAGHTEAFF.

The gene calls are TRBV5-4 and TRBJ2-3; 10 nucleotides line up with TRBD2. The CDR3 spans 20 residues. V lost 0 bases, J lost 3 bases, and 16 bases stayed unmatched. The germline V gene has CDR1 SGHNT and CDR2 YYREEE (reference sequence). The CDR3 reads CASSLDSRQAAGGSTDTQYF. For the CDR3, the DNA is TGTGCCAGCAGCTTGGACTCCCGGCAGGCAGCGGGGGGGTCAACAGATACGCAGTATTTT.

The J gene is TRBJ1-5, the V gene TRBV5-1; 8 bases are a match to TRBD1. Losses at the gene ends were 4 bases for V and 10 bases for J; bases not matched to a gene: 7. The CDR3 is made up of 13 amino acids. CDR1 is SGHRS, CDR2 YFSETQ, per germline. The CDR3 DNA is TGCGCCAGCAGCGCGGGACAGGAGGCTCCCCAGCATTTT. Its translation is CASSAGQEAPQHF.

This chain links TRBV7-2 with TRBJ1-5, with 7 positions matching TRBD1. The germline V gene encodes CDR1 SGHTA and CDR2 FQGNSA. The length of the CDR3 is 15 residues. Trimming cost V 0 bases and J 5 bases; bases outside gene matches: 4. CDR3 DNA sequence: TGTGCCAGCAGCTTAGCAGGGGGCCGGGATCAGCCCCAGCATTTT. Its translation: CASSLAGGRDQPQHF.

The V and J genes are TRBV7-9 and TRBJ1-2; D may be TRBD1 (5 bases). Per germline, CDR1 SEHNR and CDR2 FQNEAQ (reference sequence). CDR3 length: 16 residues. V dropped 5 bases and J dropped 2 bases, with 18 bases sitting between them. CDR3 bases: TGTGCCAGCAGCCCATCCCCCCGGGGGGTCAACTATGGCTACACCTTC. Amino acid sequence: CASSPSPRGVNYGYTF.

This clone appeared a few times. The same CDR3 can be traced to other DNA sequences in this sample. The chain joins TRBV6-2 or TRBV6-3 to TRBJ2-5; 9 bases match TRBD2. The CDR3 contains 17 residues. Germline V CDR1 and CDR2: MNHEY, SVGEGT. After removal of 0 bases from V and 7 bases from J, the junction contained 12 bases not matched to a gene. CDR3 amino acids: CASSYSGAGGPRGTQYF. The CDR3 region has the DNA TGTGCCAGCAGTTACTCGGGAGCGGGGGGCCCCCGGGGGACCCAGTACTTC.

This CDR3 is CASSQVQAGTGVSYGYTF. The CDR3 DNA sequence: TGTGCCAGCAGCCAAGTACAGGCCGGGACAGGGGTGAGCTATGGCTACACCTTC. V and J are TRBV4-2 and TRBJ1-2; 10 bases are shared with TRBD1. Germline trimming cut 1 base from V and 4 bases from J; bases unmatched to any gene: 12. Germline loops: CDR1 LGHNA, CDR2 YNFKEQ. This CDR3 is built from 18 residues.

The chain joins TRBV18 to TRBJ2-5; maybe TRBD2 (5 bases). The CDR3 is 12 residues long. The germline V and J ends were trimmed by 3 bases and 5 bases, with 7 bases remaining between them. From germline, CDR1 is KGHSH and CDR2 LQKENI. The CDR3 sequence is CASSPTGETQYF. The CDR3 DNA reads as TGTGCCAGCTCACCGACGGGGGAGACCCAGTACTTC.

The chain joins TRBV2 to TRBJ1-5, with 10 positions matching TRBD1. This CDR3 contains 15 residues. Losses at the gene ends were 6 bases for V and 2 bases for J; bases not matched to a gene: 4. Germline CDR1 reads SNHLY; CDR2 reads FYNNEI. The CDR3 is CASRSGTGGNQPQHF. As DNA, the CDR3 is TGTGCCAGCAGGAGCGGGACAGGGGGCAATCAGCCCCAGCATTTT.

CDR3 in DNA: TGTGCCAGAAGTACCGGGACAGAGATATCACCCCTCCACTTT. This sequence encodes CARSTGTEISPLHF. The chain couples TRBV2 to TRBJ1-6; 7 bases fit TRBD1. This CDR3 contains 14 residues. V gave up 9 bases and J gave up 10 bases; unmatched junction bases: 12. The germline V gene encodes CDR1 SNHLY and CDR2 FYNNEI.